This TCR beta chain was sequenced in a study of T cell responses to AZD1222 COVID-19 vaccine. Study summary: Second-dose recipients at about 4 or about 12 weeks were treated as one pooled group. General study results and limits: Repertoire samples came only from after the peak T cell response. In a largely white British group with more females than males, clonal diversity was possibly underestimated.

Worth noting for this clone: Its antigen is as yet unknown.

The method was immunoSEQ multiplex PCR; TCRdb's version includes in-frame clones alone and lacks a portion of them. Of some 140,000 clones listed, 70% to 90% were seen once; the top ten hold under 2.5%. The CDR3 is 17 residues long. Deletions cut 4 bases from V and 2 bases from J, with 22 bases between. Germline lookup yields CDR1 SGDLS and CDR2 YYNGEE. This chain connects TRBV9 to TRBJ2-7; no reliable D call. The sequence derives from an adult in good health. The material was peripheral blood, obtained on day 0 of AZD1222 vaccination. This CDR3 reads CASSSPAASYETYEQYF. The CDR3 nucleotides read TGTGCCAGCAGCTCGCCGGCGGCTTCGTACGAGACCTACGAGCAGTACTTC. Together with reference TRBV9 and TRBJ2-7, the CDR3 gives the full variable domain: DSGVTQTPKHLITATGQRVTLRCSPRSGDLSVYWYQQSLDQGLQFLIQYYNGEERAKGNILERFSAQQFPDLHSELNLSSLELGDSALYFCASSSPAASYETYEQYFGPGTRLTVT.